The 22 T cell receptor beta chains presented below share a single source sample, sequenced in a study of shared clonotypes between healthy human individuals. Libraries were prepared by immunoSEQ multiplex PCR; TCRdb keeps only in-frame clonotypes and omits some of them. The sample carries just over 2,000,000 clones, 95% recorded once. What was sequenced was naive CD4+ T cells sorted from blood. As for subset: CD45RA+ positively selected. Receptors originate from a man between 18 and 35 years old in good health.

J is TRBJ2-1 and V is TRBV5-1; the D gene is possibly TRBD1 (6 bases). The CDR3 totals 16 residues. V dropped 4 bases and J dropped 4 bases, with 18 bases sitting between them. The germline CDR1 and CDR2 sequences are SGHRS and YFSETQ. Here the CDR3 reads CASSTSGQSIYNEQFF. The CDR3 DNA is TGCGCCAGCAGCACCTCCGGACAGTCTATATACAATGAGCAGTTCTTC.

V gene TRBV7-9 combines with J gene TRBJ2-1, with TRBD1 as a possible D gene (6 bases). This CDR3 spans 15 amino acids. V was cut by 5 bases and J by 6 bases, with 17 bases left in between. The germline V gene encodes CDR1 SEHNR and CDR2 FQNEAQ (reference sequence). CDR3 in amino acids: CASSARDNGVNEQFF. Written as DNA, the CDR3 is TGTGCCAGCAGCGCCCGGGACAATGGGGTCAATGAGCAGTTCTTC.

The chain combines TRBV4-3 with TRBJ2-1; weak D call: TRBD2 (5 bases). The V gene's germline CDR1 is LGHNA and CDR2 YSLEER. This CDR3 comprises 17 residues. V shed 1 base and J shed 2 bases, with 15 bases lying between them. In nucleotides, the CDR3 is TGCGCCAGCAGCCAAGTGTTGTCGGGGAATACCTACAATGAGCAGTTCTTC. Protein: CASSQVLSGNTYNEQFF.

The chain recombines TRBV15 with TRBJ2-7; TRBD1 agrees at 8 bases. This CDR3 spans 14 amino acids. Germline values: CDR1 LNHNV, CDR2 YYDKDF (reference sequence). The J segment lost 3 bases and the V segment lost 5 bases, leaving 6 bases of the junction unmatched. The CDR3 is CATSFRQGNYEQYF. The CDR3 DNA is TGTGCCACCAGCTTCCGACAGGGGAACTACGAGCAGTACTTC.

V and J are TRBV7-2 and TRBJ1-2, with 8 bases aligning to TRBD1. CDR1 and CDR2 from the germline V gene are SGHTA and FQGNSA. The CDR3 has 15 residues. V was clipped by 4 bases and J by 3 bases; unmatched bases: 7. CDR3 nucleotides: TGTGCCAGCAGCTCGTGGACAGGGAGGGACTATGGCTACACCTTC. It translates to CASSSWTGRDYGYTF. Based on the CDR3 plus reference TRBV7-2 and TRBJ1-2, the full variable domain is GAGVSQSPSNKVTEKGKDVELRCDPISGHTALYWYRQSLGQGLEFLIYFQGNSAPDKSGLPSDRFSAERTGGSVSTLTIQRTQQEDSAVYLCASSSWTGRDYGYTFGSGTRLTVV.

The chain employs TRBV30 and TRBJ1-2; D is perhaps TRBD1 (6 bases). Trimming took off 5 bases at V and 5 bases at J, with 18 bases between the two ends. This CDR3 spans 14 amino acids. The germline V gene has CDR1 GTSNPN and CDR2 SVGIG (reference sequence). In DNA, the CDR3 is TGTGCCTGGGCATTGCCCGGGACAACGTATGGCTACACCTTC. Translation: CAWALPGTTYGYTF.

This chain joins TRBV11-2 and TRBJ2-1, with 7 bases identical to TRBD2. Losses at the gene ends were 3 bases for V and 8 bases for J; bases not matched to a gene: 13. This CDR3 is built from 16 residues. The V gene's germline CDR1 is SGHAT and CDR2 FQNNGV. CDR3 bases: TGTGCCAGCAGCTTGCGGTCGGGGAGGGCTAGCTATGAGCAGTTCTTC. This encodes CASSLRSGRASYEQFF.

The rearrangement uses TRBV6-6 and TRBJ2-3; possible D gene TRBD1, 5 bases. Germline CDR1 reads MNHNY; CDR2 reads SVGAGI (reference sequence). The CDR3 is made up of 14 amino acids. V gave up 7 bases and J gave up 3 bases, with 14 bases separating them. The CDR3 loop reads CASTNTKGTDTQYF. The CDR3 region has the DNA TGTGCCAGCACCAATACTAAGGGGACAGATACGCAGTATTTT.

The V gene is TRBV7-9, the J gene TRBJ1-2; 11 positions agree with TRBD1. Looked up from germline, CDR1 is SEHNR and CDR2 is FQNEAQ (reference sequence). The CDR3 runs to 15 residues. J was trimmed by 8 bases and V by 0 bases; bases with no gene match: 5. The CDR3 is CASSLAGTGGAGYTF. The CDR3 DNA follows: TGTGCCAGCAGCTTAGCTGGGACAGGGGGTGCCGGCTACACCTTC.

This sequence joins TRBV11-2 and TRBJ1-2; TRBD1 matches at 7 bases. The germline V gene has CDR1 SGHAT and CDR2 FQNNGV. V lost 5 bases to trimming and J lost 5 bases; unmatched junction nucleotides: 8. CDR3 length: 14 residues. CDR3 DNA: TGTGCCAGCAGCCCGGGACAGATTAAGTATGGCTACACCTTC. This sequence encodes CASSPGQIKYGYTF.

The V and J genes are TRBV19 and TRBJ1-1, with a tentative D call TRBD1 (5 bases). The germline CDR1 and CDR2 sequences are LNHDA and SQIVND (reference sequence). The CDR3 contains 13 residues. Trimming removed 5 bases from V and 4 bases from J, with 11 bases in between. CDR3: CASSGQGGTEAFF. The CDR3 DNA reads TGTGCCAGTAGTGGCCAGGGTGGCACTGAAGCTTTCTTT.

The rearrangement joins TRBV5-1 to TRBJ1-4; TRBD1 aligns across 8 bases. CDR3 length: 15 amino acids. J gave up 7 bases and V 4 bases, and 9 bases lay outside the gene matches. The germline V gene has CDR1 SGHRS and CDR2 YFSETQ. CDR3 protein: CASSADRGGSEKLFF. As DNA, the CDR3 is TGCGCCAGCAGCGCTGACAGGGGAGGGAGTGAAAAACTGTTTTTT.

The chain couples TRBV30 to TRBJ1-6; a weak D match, TRBD1 (5 bases). Per the germline V gene, CDR1 is GTSNPN and CDR2 is SVGIG (reference sequence). Trimming took 8 bases from V and 3 from J, leaving 17 bases between them. The CDR3 runs to 15 residues. The CDR3 nucleotides are TGTGCCCAAACCGGACACAACGTCTATAATTCACCCCTCCACTTT. This codes for CAQTGHNVYNSPLHF.

J is TRBJ2-6 and V is TRBV4-2, with TRBD2 identical over 8 bases. The CDR3 contains 19 residues. After removal of 0 bases from V and 3 bases from J, the junction contained 10 bases not matched to a gene. Germline V gives CDR1 LGHNA, CDR2 YNFKEQ. CDR3 DNA sequence: TGTGCCAGCAGCCAAGAACCCCCCGGGGGGGCCCTTGGGGCCAACGTCCTGACTTTC. This encodes CASSQEPPGGALGANVLTF.

A remark on this clone: This specimen includes other DNA sequences encoding the same CDR3. The chain carries TRBV30 and TRBJ2-3; D remains ambiguous. V lost 0 bases to trimming and J lost 2 bases, with 3 bases between them. Germline V gives CDR1 GTSNPN, CDR2 SVGIG (reference sequence). This CDR3 region has 12 residues. The CDR3: CAWSVVTDTQYF. CDR3 nucleotide sequence: TGTGCCTGGAGTGTTGTCACAGATACGCAGTATTTT.

Regarding this clone: One end of the junction fails to match germline, which may point to a read error. The chain uses TRBV7-3 and TRBJ2-2; 8 bases are shared with TRBD1. This CDR3 is built from 17 residues. In germline, CDR1 is SGHTA, CDR2 FQGTGA. The CDR3 is CASSLTSDRASTGELFF. CDR3 sequence (DNA): TGTGCCAGCAGCCTAACCTCGGACAGGGCGAGCACCGGGGAGCTGTTTTTT.

The J gene is TRBJ2-2, the V gene TRBV5-6; 8 bases align to TRBD1. J gave up 7 bases and V 4 bases, and 9 bases lay outside the gene matches. CDR1 is SGHDT, CDR2 YYEEEE, per germline. There are 15 residues in the CDR3. The CDR3, as DNA: TGTGCCAGCAGCCGGTCCAGGGGGCTCATCGGGGAGCTGTTTTTT. Protein sequence: CASSRSRGLIGELFF.

The V call is TRBV11-1, the J call TRBJ2-1; TRBD1 might be the D (6 bases). The germline gives CDR1 SGHAT, CDR2 FQDESV (reference sequence). V lost 0 bases and J 2 bases, leaving 8 bases between the germline ends. This CDR3 is 15 amino acids long. The CDR3 loop is CASSLARQAYNEQFF. CDR3 sequence (DNA): TGTGCCAGCAGCTTAGCCAGACAGGCCTACAATGAGCAGTTCTTC.

J is TRBJ2-2 and V is TRBV30; 8 nucleotides line up with TRBD1. The CDR3 is made up of 16 amino acids. Germline-derived CDR1 and CDR2 are GTSNPN and SVGIG (reference sequence). Trimming took 0 bases from V and 5 from J; bases not matched to a gene: 8. The CDR3 DNA reads TGTGCCTGGAGTGTACGATCAGGGGGCGGAACCGGGGAGCTGTTTTTT. Translation: CAWSVRSGGGTGELFF.

The chain uses TRBV5-1 and TRBJ2-7; a possible D gene is TRBD1 (6 bases). V shed 4 bases and J shed 3 bases, with 11 bases lying between them. Germline-derived CDR1 and CDR2 are SGHRS and YFSETQ. The CDR3 has 13 amino acids. The chain's CDR3 is CASSMTGDYEQYF. CDR3 bases: TGCGCCAGCAGCATGACAGGAGACTACGAGCAGTACTTC.

The J gene is TRBJ2-2, the V gene TRBV11-2; 9 nucleotides match TRBD1. CDR1 and CDR2 from the germline V gene are SGHAT and FQNNGV. This CDR3 has 17 amino acids. Trimming removed 5 bases from V and 5 bases from J; junction bases left unmatched: 12. The DNA of the CDR3 is TGTGCCAGCAGCCTCAAAACAGGGGGCTTGAATACCGGGGAGCTGTTTTTT. Protein: CASSLKTGGLNTGELFF. The full variable domain, in which reference TRBV11-2 and TRBJ2-2 provide the parts outside the CDR3, is EAGVAQSPRYKIIEKRQSVAFWCNPISGHATLYWYQQILGQGPKLLIQFQNNGVVDDSQLPKDRFSAERLKGVDSTLKIQPAKLEDSAVYLCASSLKTGGLNTGELFFGEGSRLTVL.

The chain has TRBV5-6 and TRBJ2-1; D is uncertain. The CDR3 sequence is 13 residues long. CDR1 and CDR2 (germline): SGHDT, YYEEEE. V was clipped by 5 bases and J by 7 bases, with 13 bases between them. CDR3 protein: CASSLAVINEQFF. CDR3 sequence (DNA): TGTGCCAGCAGTCTGGCGGTAATTAATGAGCAGTTCTTC.